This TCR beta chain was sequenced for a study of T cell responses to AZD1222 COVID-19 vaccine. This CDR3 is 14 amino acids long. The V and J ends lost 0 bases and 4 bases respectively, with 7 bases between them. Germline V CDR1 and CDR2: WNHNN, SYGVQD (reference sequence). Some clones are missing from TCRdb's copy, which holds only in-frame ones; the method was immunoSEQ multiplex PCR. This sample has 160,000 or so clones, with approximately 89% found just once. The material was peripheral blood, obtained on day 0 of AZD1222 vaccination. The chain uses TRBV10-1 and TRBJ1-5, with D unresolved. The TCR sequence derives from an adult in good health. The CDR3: CASSESGRNQPQHF. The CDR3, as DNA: TGCGCCAGCAGTGAGTCAGGCAGGAATCAGCCCCAGCATTTT.